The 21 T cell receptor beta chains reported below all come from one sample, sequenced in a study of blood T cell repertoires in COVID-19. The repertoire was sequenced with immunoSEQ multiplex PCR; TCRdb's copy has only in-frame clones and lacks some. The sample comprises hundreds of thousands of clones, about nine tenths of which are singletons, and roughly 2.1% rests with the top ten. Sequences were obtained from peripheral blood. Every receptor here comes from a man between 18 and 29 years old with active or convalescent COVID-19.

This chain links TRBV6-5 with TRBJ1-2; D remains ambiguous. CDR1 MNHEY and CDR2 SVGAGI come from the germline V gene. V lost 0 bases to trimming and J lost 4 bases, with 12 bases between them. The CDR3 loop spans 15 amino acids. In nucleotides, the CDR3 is TGTGCCAGCAGTTACTCGCGGTCGGTGAGCTATGGCTACACCTTC. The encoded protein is CASSYSRSVSYGYTF.

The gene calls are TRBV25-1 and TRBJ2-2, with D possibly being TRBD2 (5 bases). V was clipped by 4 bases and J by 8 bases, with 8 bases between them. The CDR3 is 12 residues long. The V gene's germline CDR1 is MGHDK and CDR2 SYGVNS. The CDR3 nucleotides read TGTGCCAGCAGTGTAGCGAGAGGGGAGCTGTTTTTT. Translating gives CASSVARGELFF.

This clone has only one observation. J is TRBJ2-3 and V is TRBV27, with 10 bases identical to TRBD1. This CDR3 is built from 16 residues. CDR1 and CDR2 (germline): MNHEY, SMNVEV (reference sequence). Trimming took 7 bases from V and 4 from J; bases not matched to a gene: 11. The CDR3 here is CASIPVGQGVADTQYF. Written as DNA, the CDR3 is TGTGCCAGCATCCCCGTAGGACAGGGGGTCGCAGATACGCAGTATTTT.

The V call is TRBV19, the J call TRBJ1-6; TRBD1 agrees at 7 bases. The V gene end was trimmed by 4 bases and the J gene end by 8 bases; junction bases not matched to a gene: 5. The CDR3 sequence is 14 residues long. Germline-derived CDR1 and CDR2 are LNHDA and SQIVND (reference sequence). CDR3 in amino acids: CASSKTGADSPLHF. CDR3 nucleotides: TGTGCCAGTAGTAAAACAGGGGCCGATTCACCCCTCCACTTT.

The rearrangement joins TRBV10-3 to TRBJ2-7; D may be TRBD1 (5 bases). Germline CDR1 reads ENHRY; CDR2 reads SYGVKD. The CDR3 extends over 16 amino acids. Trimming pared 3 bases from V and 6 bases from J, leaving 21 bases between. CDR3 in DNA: TGTGCCATCAGTGAAGTTGGTAGGGGTATCTCGGGCGAGCAGTACTTC. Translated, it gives CAISEVGRGISGEQYF.

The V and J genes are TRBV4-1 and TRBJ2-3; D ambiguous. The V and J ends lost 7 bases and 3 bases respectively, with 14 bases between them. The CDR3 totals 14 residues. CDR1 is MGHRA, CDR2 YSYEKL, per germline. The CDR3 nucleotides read TGCGCCAGCAACTACCCCGGAGTAACAGATACGCAGTATTTT. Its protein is CASNYPGVTDTQYF.

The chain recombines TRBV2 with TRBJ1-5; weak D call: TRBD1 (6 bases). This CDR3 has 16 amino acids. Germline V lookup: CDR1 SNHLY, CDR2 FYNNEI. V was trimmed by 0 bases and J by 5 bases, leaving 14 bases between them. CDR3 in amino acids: CASSEARGGAHQPQHF. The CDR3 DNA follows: TGTGCCAGCAGTGAAGCTCGGGGGGGGGCCCATCAGCCCCAGCATTTT.

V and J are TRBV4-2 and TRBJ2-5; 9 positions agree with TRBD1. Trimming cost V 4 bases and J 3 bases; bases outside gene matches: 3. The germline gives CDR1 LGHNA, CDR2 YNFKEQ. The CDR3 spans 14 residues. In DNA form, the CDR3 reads TGTGCCAGCAGCCTCCGGGACAGGGAAGAGACCCAGTACTTC. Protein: CASSLRDREETQYF.

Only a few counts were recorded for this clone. CDR3 in DNA: TGTGCCAGCAGCCCTGGAGGATTGGGGAGAGGAAACACCATATATTTT. Translation gives CASSPGGLGRGNTIYF. The chain joins TRBV28 to TRBJ1-3; D remains ambiguous. This CDR3 comprises 16 residues. Germline lookup yields CDR1 MDHEN and CDR2 SYDVKM. Trimming removed 6 bases at V and 4 bases at J, with 19 bases between. The variable domain in full, completed from reference TRBV28 and TRBJ1-3, reads DVKVTQSSRYLVKRTGEKVFLECVQDMDHENMFWYRQDPGLGLRLIYFSYDVKMKEKGDIPEGYSVSREKKERFSLILESASTNQTSMYLCASSPGGLGRGNTIYFGEGSWLTVV.

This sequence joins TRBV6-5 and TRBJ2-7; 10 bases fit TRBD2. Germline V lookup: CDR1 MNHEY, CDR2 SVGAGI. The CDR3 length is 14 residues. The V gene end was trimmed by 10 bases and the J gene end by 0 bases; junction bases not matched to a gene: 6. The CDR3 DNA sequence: TGTGCCACCCGAGCGGGGGGGGCCTCCTACGAGCAGTACTTC. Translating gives CATRAGGASYEQYF.

CDR3 nucleotide sequence: TGCGCCAGCAGCCAAGATTGGTTCGACAGGACCACAGATACGCAGTATTTT. Amino acid sequence: CASSQDWFDRTTDTQYF. The chain recombines TRBV4-1 with TRBJ2-3, with D perhaps matching TRBD1 (6 bases). Trimming cost V 0 bases and J 2 bases, with 15 bases left between them. In germline, CDR1 is MGHRA, CDR2 YSYEKL. The CDR3 is 17 residues long.

The CDR3 DNA reads TGCGCCAGCAGCCAGACTAGTATCAAAGAGACCCAGTACTTC. Protein product: CASSQTSIKETQYF. V usage is TRBV4-1 and J usage is TRBJ2-5; possible D gene TRBD2, 6 bases. V dropped 3 bases and J dropped 3 bases, with 11 bases sitting between them. In germline, CDR1 is MGHRA, CDR2 YSYEKL. The CDR3 runs 14 residues.

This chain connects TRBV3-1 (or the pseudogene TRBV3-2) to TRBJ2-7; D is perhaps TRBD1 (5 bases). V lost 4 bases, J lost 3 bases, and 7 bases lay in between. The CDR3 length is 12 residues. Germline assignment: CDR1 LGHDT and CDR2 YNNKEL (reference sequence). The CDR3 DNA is TGTGCCAGCAGCCTTGACAGCTACGAGCAGTACTTC. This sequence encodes CASSLDSYEQYF.

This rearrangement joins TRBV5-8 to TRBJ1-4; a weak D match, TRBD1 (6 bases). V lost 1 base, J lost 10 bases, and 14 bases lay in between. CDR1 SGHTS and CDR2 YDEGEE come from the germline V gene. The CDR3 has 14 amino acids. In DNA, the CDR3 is TGTGCCAGCAGCTTGTCAAGGGGGGGAGTAAAACTGTTTTTT. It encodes CASSLSRGGVKLFF.

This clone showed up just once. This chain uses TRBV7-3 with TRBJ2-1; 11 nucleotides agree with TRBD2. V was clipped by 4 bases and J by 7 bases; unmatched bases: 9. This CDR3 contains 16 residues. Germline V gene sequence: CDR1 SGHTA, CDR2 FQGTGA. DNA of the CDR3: TGTGCCAGCAGCTCCATTAGCGGGAGGGCAGAGAATGAGCAGTTCTTC. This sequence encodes CASSSISGRAENEQFF. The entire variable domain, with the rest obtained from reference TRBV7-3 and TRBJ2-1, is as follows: GAGVSQTPSNKVTEKGKYVELRCDPISGHTALYWYRQSLGQGPEFLIYFQGTGAADDSGLPNDRFFAVRPEGSVSTLKIQRTERGDSAVYLCASSSISGRAENEQFFGPGTRLTVL.

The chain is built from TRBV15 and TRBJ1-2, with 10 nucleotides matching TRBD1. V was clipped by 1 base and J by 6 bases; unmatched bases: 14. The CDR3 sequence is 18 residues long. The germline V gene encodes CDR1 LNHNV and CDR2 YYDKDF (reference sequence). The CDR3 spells CATSRGGAGTGDTDGYTF. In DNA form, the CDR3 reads TGTGCCACCAGCAGAGGGGGAGCCGGGACAGGGGATACTGATGGCTACACCTTC.

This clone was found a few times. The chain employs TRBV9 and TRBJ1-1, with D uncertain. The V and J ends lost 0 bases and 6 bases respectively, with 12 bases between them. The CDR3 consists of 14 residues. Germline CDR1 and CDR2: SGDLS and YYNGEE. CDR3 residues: CASSVGETLPEAFF. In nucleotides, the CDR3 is TGTGCCAGCAGCGTAGGGGAGACATTACCTGAAGCTTTCTTT.

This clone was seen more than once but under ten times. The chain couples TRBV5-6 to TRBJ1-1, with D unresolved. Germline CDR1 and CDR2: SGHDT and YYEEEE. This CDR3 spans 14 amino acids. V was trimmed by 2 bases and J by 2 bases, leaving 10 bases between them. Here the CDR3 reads CASSFLRLNTEAFF. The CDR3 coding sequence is TGTGCCAGCAGCTTCCTCAGACTAAACACTGAAGCTTTCTTT.

CDR3 in DNA: TGTGCCAGGCTCTCCGGACTAGATCTTCCCGACAATGAGCAGTTCTTC. This gives the protein CARLSGLDLPDNEQFF. The chain joins TRBV6-7 to TRBJ2-1, with 7 bases lining up with TRBD2. TRBV6-7 is marked as an open reading frame, function uncertain. Trimming took 9 bases from V and 5 from J; bases not matched to a gene: 16. This CDR3 has 16 amino acids.

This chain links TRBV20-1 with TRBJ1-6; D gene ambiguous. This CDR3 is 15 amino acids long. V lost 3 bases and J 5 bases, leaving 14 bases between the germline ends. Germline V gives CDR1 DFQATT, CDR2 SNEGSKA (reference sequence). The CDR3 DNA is TGCAGTGCTAGTAGGGAGGGTCGGAATAATTCACCCCTCCACTTT. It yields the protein CSASREGRNNSPLHF.

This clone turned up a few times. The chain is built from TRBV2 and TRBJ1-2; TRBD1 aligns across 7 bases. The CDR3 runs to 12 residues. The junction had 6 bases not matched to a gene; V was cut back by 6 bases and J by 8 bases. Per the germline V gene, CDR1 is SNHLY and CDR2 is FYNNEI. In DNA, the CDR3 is TGTGCCAGCAGGGGGACAGTAGGCGGCTACACCTTC. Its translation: CASRGTVGGYTF.